The rows below give T cell receptor beta chains drawn from one sample of a study of blood T cell repertoires in COVID-19. Method: immunoSEQ multiplex PCR; TCRdb's copy keeps in-frame clones and lacks some. The sample records 50,000 or so clones, roughly 86% being singletons. What was sequenced was peripheral blood. The origin of the receptors is a woman older than 75 with acute or convalescent COVID-19. The CDR3 runs from the conserved cysteine through the conserved F or W. The D gene is left open where the match is weak. Not every row has a clone size; where given, it reads once, few, many or a size class.

clone size | D gene | J gene | V gene | CDR3 DNA | CDR3 protein
NA | NA | TRBJ1-2 | TRBV19 | TGTGCCAGTAGTCCTCTCAACAGGGATGGAGGCTACACCTTC | CASSPLNRDGGYTF
NA | TRBD1 | TRBJ1-2 | TRBV18 | TGTGCCAGCTCATCGGGACAGGCTCCAAAAATCGGCGGCTACACCTTC | CASSSGQAPKIGGYTF
NA | TRBD2 | TRBJ2-2 | TRBV5-1 | TGCGCCAGCAGCCTTTCCGGGACTAGCGGCGGCGGGGAGCTGTTTTTT | CASSLSGTSGGGELFF
few | TRBD1 | TRBJ1-5 | TRBV30 | TGTGCCTGGAGGGGGAAAGGGGGCGTTCAGCCCCAGCATTTT | CAWRGKGGVQPQHF
few | TRBD2 | TRBJ2-1 | TRBV10-1 | TGCGCCAGCAGTGAGTCGTTCGGCGGGGGAAATGAGCAGTTCTTC | CASSESFGGGNEQFF
NA | TRBD1 | TRBJ2-2 | TRBV5-4 | TGTGCCAGCAGAAAGACAGGGGGTACAGCGAACACCGGGGAGCTGTTTTTT | CASRKTGGTANTGELFF
NA | NA | TRBJ1-1 | TRBV6-4 | TGTGCCAGCAGTAGGCAGGGTGGCACTGAAGCTTTCTTT | CASSRQGGTEAFF
NA | NA | TRBJ2-2 | TRBV3-1/TRBV3-2 | TGTGCCAGCAGCGGCGGGGGCTACACCGGGGAGCTGTTTTTT | CASSGGGYTGELFF
NA | TRBD1 | TRBJ1-4 | TRBV6-6 | TGTGCCAGCAGTTACTCCCGGACAGGGCCTGAAAAACTGTTTTTT | CASSYSRTGPEKLFF
NA | TRBD2 | TRBJ2-3 | TRBV7-3 | TGTGCCAGCAGCTCCGGGACTAGCGGGATTAGCACAGATACGCAGTATTTT | CASSSGTSGISTDTQYF
once | TRBD2 | TRBJ2-3 | TRBV11-2 | TGTGCCAGCAGCCATAGCGGGAGTACGCAGTATTTT | CASSHSGSTQYF
NA | TRBD2 | TRBJ2-1 | TRBV5-1 | TGCGCCAGCAGCCCTGGCGGGAGGGCCTACAATGAGCAGTTCTTC | CASSPGGRAYNEQFF
NA | TRBD1 | TRBJ2-7 | TRBV9 | TGTGCCAGCAGCGCCAATCCGACAGGGGCCGAGCAGTACTTC | CASSANPTGAEQYF
NA | NA | TRBJ1-6 | TRBV30 | TGTGCCTGGAGTTTAGGGGCAGGATTTTCACCCCTCCACTTT | CAWSLGAGFSPLHF
NA | TRBD1 | TRBJ2-1 | TRBV5-1 | TGCGCCAGCAGCGGTACAGGGGGCAACTCCTACAATGAGCAGTTCTTC | CASSGTGGNSYNEQFF
NA | NA | TRBJ2-5 | TRBV5-8 | TGTGCCAGCAGCTTACCGGGACTTGGGGGGGAGACCCAGTACTTC | CASSLPGLGGETQYF
NA | NA | TRBJ2-3 | TRBV3-1/TRBV3-2 | TGTGCCAGTTCGTGGAGGAGGACAGATACGCAGTATTTT | CASSWRRTDTQYF
once | NA | TRBJ2-7 | TRBV30 | TGTGCCTGGAGTGACCGGTACGAGCAGTACTTC | CAWSDRYEQYF
NA | TRBD1 | TRBJ2-5 | TRBV28 | TGTGCCAGCAGTTCTCCGGGACAGGGTGAGACCCAGTACTTC | CASSSPGQGETQYF
NA | NA | TRBJ2-3 | TRBV21-1 | TGTGCCAGCACCCAGACCCAACGGGACAGGGATTCAGATACGCAGTATTTT | CASTQTQRDRDSDTQYF
NA | NA | TRBJ1-4 | TRBV9 | TGTGCCAGCAGCGTAGAGATCCAGACAGATACGAATGAAAAACTGTTTTTT | CASSVEIQTDTNEKLFF
NA | TRBD2 | TRBJ2-3 | TRBV18 | TGTGCCAGCTCACCATATGGGCAGCGGGAGAGTACAGATACGCAGTATTTT | CASSPYGQRESTDTQYF
NA | NA | TRBJ2-2 | TRBV2 | TGTGCCAGCTCAGGGGTTCGCCCGAACACCGGGGAGCTGTTTTTT | CASSGVRPNTGELFF
NA | TRBD2 | TRBJ2-1 | TRBV9 | TGTGCCAGCAGCGGGAGCGGGAACTCCTACAATGAGCAGTTCTTC | CASSGSGNSYNEQFF
NA | TRBD1 | TRBJ2-5 | TRBV5-6 | TGTGCCGCGCAGGGGGCTGGTGAGACCCAGTACTTC | CAAQGAGETQYF
medium-sized | TRBD1 | TRBJ1-2 | TRBV6-5 | TGTGCCAGCAGTTACAATGACAGGGGATCTAATGGCTACACCTTC | CASSYNDRGSNGYTF
NA | TRBD1 | TRBJ1-6 | TRBV19 | TGTGCCAGTACAGGGACAGTAATCTATAATTCACCCCTCCACTTT | CASTGTVIYNSPLHF
NA | NA | TRBJ1-3 | TRBV27 | TGTGCCAGCAGTTATGCGGGGAACTCTGGAAACACCATATATTTT | CASSYAGNSGNTIYF
NA | NA | TRBJ1-5 | TRBV18 | TGTGCCAGCTCCCTGGACAGTGTTCAGCCCCAGCATTTT | CASSLDSVQPQHF
NA | NA | TRBJ1-5 | TRBV12-5 | TGTGCTAGTGCAAGGGAGGAGGGCAATCAGCCCCAGCATTTT | CASAREEGNQPQHF
NA | NA | TRBJ1-2 | TRBV6-5 | TGTGCCAGCGCTGAGGGTGGCAGCTATGGCTACACCTTC | CASAEGGSYGYTF
NA | TRBD1 | TRBJ2-1 | TRBV7-9 | TGTGCCAGCAGCTTGAACAGGGGGCGCCTAGAAACCTACAATGAGCAGTTCTTC | CASSLNRGRLETYNEQFF
NA | TRBD1 | TRBJ2-4 | TRBV7-9 | TGTGCCAGCAGCTGGACAGGGCTTGAAAACATTCAGTACTTC | CASSWTGLENIQYF
NA | TRBD1 | TRBJ1-5 | TRBV5-8 | TGTGCCAGCAGCAACAGGGGACACCTTAGCAATCAGCCCCAGCATTTT | CASSNRGHLSNQPQHF
NA | TRBD1 | TRBJ1-2 | TRBV6-4 | TGTGCCAGCAGTTACTCCGGGACAGGGAATAACTATGGCTACACCTTC | CASSYSGTGNNYGYTF
NA | NA | TRBJ1-3 | TRBV5-5 | TGTGCCAGCAGCTGCCGGGAGCTTCTTCTCTCTGGAAACACCATATATTTT | CASSCRELLLSGNTIYF
NA | NA | TRBJ1-5 | TRBV5-5 | TGTGCCAGCAGCTCGTCTGACAGTCCAAACAATCAGCCCCAGCATTTT | CASSSSDSPNNQPQHF
NA | TRBD2 | TRBJ2-1 | TRBV9 | TGTGCCAGCAGCGTAGGCGGGAGGCTGATTGGCGATGAGCAGTTCTTC | CASSVGGRLIGDEQFF